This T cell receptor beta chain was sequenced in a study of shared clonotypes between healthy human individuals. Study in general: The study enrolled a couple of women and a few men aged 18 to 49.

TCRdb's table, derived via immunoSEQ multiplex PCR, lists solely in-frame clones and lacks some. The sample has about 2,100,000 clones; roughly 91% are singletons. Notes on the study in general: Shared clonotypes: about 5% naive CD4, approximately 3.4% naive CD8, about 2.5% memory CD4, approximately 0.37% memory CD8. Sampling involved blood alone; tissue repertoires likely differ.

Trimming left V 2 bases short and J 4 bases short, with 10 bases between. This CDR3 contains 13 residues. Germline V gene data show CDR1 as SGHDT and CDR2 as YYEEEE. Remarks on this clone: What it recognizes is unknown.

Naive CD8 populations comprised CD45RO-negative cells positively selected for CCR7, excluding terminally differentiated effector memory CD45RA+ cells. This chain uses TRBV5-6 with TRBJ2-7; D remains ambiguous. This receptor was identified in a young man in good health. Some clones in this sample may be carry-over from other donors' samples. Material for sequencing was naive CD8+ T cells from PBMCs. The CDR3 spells CASSFQDHYEQYF. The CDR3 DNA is TGTGCCAGCAGCTTCCAGGATCATTACGAGCAGTACTTC.